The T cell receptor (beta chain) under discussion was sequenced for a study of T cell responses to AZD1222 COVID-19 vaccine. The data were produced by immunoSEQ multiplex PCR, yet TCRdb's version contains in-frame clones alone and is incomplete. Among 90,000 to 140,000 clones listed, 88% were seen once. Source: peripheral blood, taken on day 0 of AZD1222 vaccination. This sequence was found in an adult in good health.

In DNA, the CDR3 is TGTGCCAGCCACTTGGGGGGGGTTCAGCCCCAGCATTTT. This gives the protein CASHLGGVQPQHF. The chain employs TRBV28 and TRBJ1-5; a possible D gene is TRBD1 (5 bases). The CDR3 runs to 13 residues. V dropped 8 bases and J dropped 6 bases, with 14 bases sitting between them. Germline CDR1 reads MDHEN; CDR2 reads SYDVKM.